The 5 T cell receptor beta chains listed next were all sequenced from one sample in a study of post-analysis software for immune sequencing data. Study-level results: In patients, TRBV5-6, TRBV5-1 and TRBV20-1 belonged to roughly five TRBV segments found more frequently than in controls.

Carried by the TCR beta cDNA libraries were unique molecular identifiers. TCRdb itself ran the PCR reads through MiXCR, one entry per CDR3 protein. This sample has about 200,000 distinct CDR3 sequences; about 30% occur once, and the top ten carry roughly 3.4%. Their cognate antigens are unknown. The source material was blood. The origin of the receptors is a girl aged 2 to 17 with multiple sclerosis.

This clonotype has more than one count but fewer than ten. The rearrangement joins TRBV29-1 to TRBJ1-2, with TRBD1 matching over 7 bases. CDR3 length equals 15 residues. Germline CDR1 SQVTM, CDR2 ANQGSEA. J lost 0 bases, V lost 5 bases, and 9 bases had no gene match. CDR3 DNA: TGCAGCGTTCCCGACAGGGCTGGATCTAACTATGGCTACACCTTC. As protein: CSVPDRAGSNYGYTF.

The table lists this clonotype with many counts. The chain carries TRBV15 and TRBJ2-1; D is undetermined. The germline V gene encodes CDR1 LNHNV and CDR2 YYDKDF (reference sequence). Trimming shortened V by 3 bases and J by 5 bases, and 5 bases separated the two germline ends. The CDR3 length is 12 residues. The CDR3: CATSRRDNEQFF. The CDR3 nucleotides are TGTGCCACCAGCAGGAGAGACAATGAGCAGTTCTTC.

This clonotype was recorded at least ten times. The J gene is TRBJ1-5, the V gene TRBV12-3 or TRBV12-4; no clear D gene. V lost 6 bases to trimming and J lost 3 bases, with 6 bases between them. CDR3 length equals 12 residues. The CDR3 here is CASRPDNQPQHF. For the CDR3, the DNA is TGTGCCAGCAGGCCCGACAATCAGCCCCAGCATTTT.

The rearrangement links TRBV6-6 to TRBJ1-2; D is ambiguous. This CDR3 is built from 13 residues. V lost 0 bases and J 8 bases, leaving 10 bases between the germline ends. From germline, CDR1 is MNHNY and CDR2 SVGAGI (reference sequence). CDR3 in amino acids: CASSYSETRGYTF. The DNA for the CDR3 is TGTGCCAGCAGTTACTCAGAGACGCGGGGCTACACCTTC.

At least ten counts were recorded for this clonotype. The chain carries TRBV5-6 and TRBJ2-4, with no clear D. The CDR3 runs 14 residues. Germline CDR1 reads SGHDT; CDR2 reads YYEEEE. The V end lost 0 bases, the J end lost 4 bases, and 8 bases lay between the germline ends. CDR3 sequence (DNA): TGTGCCAGCAGCTTGGCCCACGGTAAAAACATTCAGTACTTC. Translated: CASSLAHGKNIQYF.